This record covers a single T cell receptor beta chain. From the 5' RACE reads, TCRdb called clonotypes with MiXCR, one entry per CDR3 protein. The sample yields 500,000 to 600,000 distinct CDR3 sequences, 22% seen once. This sample is drawn from a study of identical twins. Another study also made use of these data, one on T cells expressing NK-cell markers. As that study records: The TCR beta repertoires were obtained from sorted CD3+CD56+NKG2C+, CD3+CD56+NKG2C- and CD3+CD56-NKG2C+ T cells. The eight sequenced donors comprised seven who were HCMV-seropositive and one who was seronegative.

The source is a woman aged 18-35 years in good health. Input material: CD4+ T cells sorted from blood.

The CDR3 DNA sequence: TGTGCCAGCAGGGACAGGGTCTACAATGAGCAGTTCTTC. Protein sequence: CASRDRVYNEQFF. This chain uses TRBV12-3 or TRBV12-4 with TRBJ2-1, with 8 nucleotides matching TRBD1. The junction had 1 base not matched to a gene; V was cut back by 6 bases and J by 3 bases. The CDR3 loop spans 13 amino acids.